This T cell receptor (beta chain) was sequenced during a study of blood T cells in healthy people across ages. Alongside a J-beta primer mix, a sample-barcoded 5' primer served in a second PCR lasting about 6 to 12 cycles. TCRdb re-derived calls from the 5' RACE reads in MiXCR, one entry per CDR3 protein. The sample consists of approximately 800,000 distinct CDR3 sequences, about 55% of them appearing once. Trimming pared 2 bases from V and 3 bases from J, leaving 12 bases between. In germline, CDR1 is SGHKS, CDR2 YYEKEE (reference sequence). This CDR3 has 15 amino acids. The receptor was isolated from a man older than 75 in good health. Sequencing was carried out using blood. The J gene is TRBJ2-1, the V gene TRBV5-5, with D hard to call. The CDR3: CASSFPGRNYNEQFF. The CDR3 DNA reads as TGTGCCAGCAGCTTCCCCGGACGAAACTACAATGAGCAGTTCTTC.